These 21 T cell receptor beta chains were all obtained from the same sample, sequenced in a study of cytomegalovirus exposure and HLA in healthy donors. A multiplex PCR was run with 60 Vbeta primers and 13 Jbeta primers. Only in-frame clones appear in the TCRdb table, and some are missing; sequencing was by immunoSEQ multiplex PCR. The sample holds roughly 150,000 clones, roughly three quarters seen once. The specimen was PBMCs. All receptors come from a male donor in good health and CMV-seronegative.

CDR3 amino acids: CASSVVGGHDEQYF. CDR3 coding DNA: TGTGCCAGCAGTGTTGTCGGGGGGCACGACGAGCAGTACTTC. V usage is TRBV6-1 and J usage is TRBJ2-5, with D maybe TRBD2 (7 bases). The J call could be wrong; TRBJ2-7 is a better fit for the DNA end. CDR1 is MNHNS, CDR2 SASEGT, per germline. CDR3 size: 14 residues.

The chain recombines TRBV19 with TRBJ2-2; D is uncertain. Trimming left V 7 bases short and J 3 bases short, with 12 bases between. This CDR3 has 14 residues. CDR1 and CDR2 from the germline V gene are LNHDA and SQIVND (reference sequence). CDR3 loop: CASNRGTDTGELFF. The CDR3 DNA sequence: TGTGCCAGTAATCGCGGCACTGACACCGGGGAGCTGTTTTTT.

V usage is TRBV27 and J usage is TRBJ2-7, with D hard to call. V dropped 5 bases and J dropped 2 bases, with 10 bases sitting between them. The CDR3 spans 13 residues. Germline V gene data show CDR1 as MNHEY and CDR2 as SMNVEV (reference sequence). The CDR3 DNA follows: TGTGCCAGCAGTCTCAGGTGGACCTACGAGCAGTACTTC. Amino acid sequence: CASSLRWTYEQYF.

This clone was counted many times. This chain links TRBV7-6 with TRBJ2-7; maybe TRBD1 (6 bases). The CDR3 sequence is 15 residues long. Trimming took off 2 bases at V and 0 bases at J, with 11 bases between the two ends. CDR1 SGHVS and CDR2 FNYEAQ come from the germline V gene. The CDR3 DNA sequence: TGTGCCAGCAGCTTAATAGGGGGTTCCTCCTACGAGCAGTACTTC. Translation: CASSLIGGSSYEQYF.

The chain recombines TRBV7-2 with TRBJ2-1; 7 bases line up with TRBD2. The CDR3 loop spans 14 amino acids. Germline V CDR1 and CDR2: SGHTA, FQGNSA. V lost 4 bases and J lost 4; bases outside the gene matches: 4. The CDR3 reads CASSWGGEYNEQFF. In nucleotides, the CDR3 is TGTGCCAGCAGCTGGGGGGGGGAATACAATGAGCAGTTCTTC.

This clone has a handful of counts. V gene TRBV9 combines with J gene TRBJ1-1; no clear D gene. Trimming shortened V by 2 bases and J by 3 bases, and 11 bases separated the two germline ends. The V gene's germline CDR1 is SGDLS and CDR2 YYNGEE. This CDR3 has 14 amino acids. DNA for the CDR3: TGTGCCAGCAGCGTTCTCCCGGAGCACACTGAAGCTTTCTTT. It specifies CASSVLPEHTEAFF.

This clone was counted between two and nine times. J is TRBJ1-2 and V is TRBV5-1, with 7 bases matching TRBD1. The CDR3 consists of 14 residues. The germline gives CDR1 SGHRS, CDR2 YFSETQ. The ends lost 3 bases at V and 6 bases at J; junction bases unmatched: 8. The CDR3 sequence is CASSSSTGNDGYTF. As DNA, the CDR3 is TGCGCCAGCAGCTCTTCGACAGGGAATGATGGCTACACCTTC.

V gene TRBV29-1 combines with J gene TRBJ2-3, with 7 bases fitting TRBD2. V was pared by 7 bases and J by 1 base, with 8 bases of the junction left unmatched. Germline V gives CDR1 SQVTM, CDR2 ANQGSEA. This CDR3 contains 14 residues. The CDR3 nucleotides read TGCAGCGCCCTGGGAGGGCCGGGCACAGATACGCAGTATTTT. Translated: CSALGGPGTDTQYF.

The genes are TRBV4-1 and TRBJ2-1, with D possibly TRBD2 on 6 matching bases. The germline V gene has CDR1 MGHRA and CDR2 YSYEKL. The CDR3 contains 16 residues. V lost 4 bases and J 0 bases, leaving 13 bases between the germline ends. This chain's CDR3 is CASSPGTGSSYNEQFF. Here the CDR3 DNA reads TGCGCCAGCAGCCCCGGGACCGGGAGCTCCTACAATGAGCAGTTCTTC.

The chain recombines TRBV25-1 with TRBJ1-3; tentative D call: TRBD1 (5 bases). The CDR3 is 15 amino acids. The V gene lost 11 bases and the J gene lost 0 bases, with 17 bases spanning the gap. The germline gives CDR1 MGHDK, CDR2 SYGVNS. As DNA, the CDR3 is TGTGCCGGTTCGAACAGGTTTGTCTCTGGAAACACCATATATTTT. Amino acid sequence: CAGSNRFVSGNTIYF.

V usage is TRBV7-2 and J usage is TRBJ2-7; maybe TRBD2 (7 bases). CDR1 and CDR2 (germline): SGHTA, FQGNSA. CDR3 length: 15 amino acids. V gave up 6 bases and J gave up 2 bases, with 17 bases separating them. The CDR3 sequence: CASSLGGGVTYEQYF. The CDR3 DNA sequence: TGTGCCAGCAGTTTGGGAGGGGGAGTGACCTACGAGCAGTACTTC.

The CDR3 coding sequence is TGTGCCAGCAGTTCGTTTCGGGGGAGCTCCTACAATGAGCAGTTCTTC. Amino acid sequence: CASSSFRGSSYNEQFF. This chain joins TRBV5-8 and TRBJ2-1, with D possibly matching TRBD2 (6 bases). This CDR3 spans 16 amino acids. V lost 5 bases, J lost 0 bases, and 15 bases lay in between. From germline, CDR1 is SGHTS and CDR2 YDEGEE.

The chain combines TRBV28 with TRBJ1-1; D not certain. Germline CDR1 and CDR2: MDHEN and SYDVKM. The length of the CDR3 is 15 residues. The V and J ends lost 6 bases and 1 base respectively, with 15 bases between them. CDR3 protein: CASRPDRGRNTEAFF. The CDR3 region has the DNA TGTGCCAGCAGGCCCGATCGCGGCCGGAACACTGAAGCTTTCTTT.

Only a few counts were recorded for this clone. A read error may account for a junction end that differs from germline. This sequence joins TRBV7-9 and TRBJ2-1, with 10 bases matching TRBD1. Germline V CDR1 and CDR2: SEHNR, FQNEAQ (reference sequence). The CDR3 runs 17 residues. The CDR3 reads CSSSQKPGQGSYNEQFF. CDR3 bases: TGTTCCAGCAGCCAAAAACCGGGACAGGGGTCCTACAATGAGCAGTTCTTC. The variable domain in full, with the rest retrieved from reference TRBV7-9 and TRBJ2-1, is DTGVSQNPRHKITKRGQNVTFRCDPISEHNRLYWYRQTLGQGPEFLTYFQNEAQLEKSRLLSDRFSAERPKGSFSTLEIQRTEQGDSAMYLCSSSQKPGQGSYNEQFFGPGTRLTVL.

The V and J genes are TRBV29-1 and TRBJ2-6, with 9 bases fitting TRBD1. The CDR3 has 16 amino acids. In germline, CDR1 is SQVTM, CDR2 ANQGSEA. V gave up 6 bases and J gave up 2 bases; unmatched junction bases: 8. The DNA of the CDR3 is TGCAGCGTAACCGGGACAGGGTATCCTGGGGCCAACGTCCTGACTTTC. Protein sequence: CSVTGTGYPGANVLTF.

This rearrangement joins TRBV19 to TRBJ2-7; 15 nucleotides line up with TRBD2. The trim removed 5 bases at V and 6 bases at J, leaving 14 bases unmatched. CDR1 is LNHDA, CDR2 SQIVND, per germline (reference sequence). The CDR3 is 18 amino acids. The CDR3 DNA sequence: TGTGCCAGTAGTCCCGGACTAGCGGGAGGGCCAGGGTTCTCCGAGCAGTACTTC. Its translation: CASSPGLAGGPGFSEQYF.

This chain uses TRBV10-1 with TRBJ2-3, with D tentatively TRBD2 (6 bases). This CDR3 spans 16 amino acids. CDR1 is WNHNN, CDR2 SYGVQD, per germline (reference sequence). V was trimmed by 2 bases and J by 0 bases, leaving 12 bases between them. The CDR3 region is CASSEPPSGSTDTQYF. DNA of the CDR3: TGCGCCAGCAGTGAGCCTCCCAGCGGGAGCACAGATACGCAGTATTTT.

The chain has TRBV27 and TRBJ1-2, with D perhaps TRBD1 (5 bases). V lost 5 bases and J 13 bases, leaving 20 bases between the germline ends. Germline V lookup: CDR1 MNHEY, CDR2 SMNVEV (reference sequence). The CDR3 contains 13 residues. The CDR3 spells CASSGANFREGTF. CDR3 nucleotide sequence: TGTGCCAGCAGTGGGGCCAATTTCAGGGAGGGCACCTTC.

V gene TRBV30 combines with J gene TRBJ1-3, with TRBD1 matching 9 bases. Trimming at V came to 0 bases and at J to 7 bases, leaving 4 bases not matched to a gene. This CDR3 has 14 amino acids. CDR1 is GTSNPN, CDR2 SVGIG, per germline (reference sequence). The CDR3: CAWSVDGQGNTIYF. CDR3 DNA sequence: TGTGCCTGGAGTGTAGACGGACAGGGGAACACCATATATTTT.

CDR3 in amino acids: CASSEIQGALHEQYF. The CDR3 DNA reads as TGTGCCAGCAGTGAAATACAGGGGGCTCTGCACGAGCAGTACTTC. The chain joins TRBV6-1 to TRBJ2-7; 9 positions agree with TRBD1. The length of the CDR3 is 15 residues. CDR1 and CDR2 (germline): MNHNS, SASEGT. After removal of 2 bases from V and 5 bases from J, the junction contained 7 bases not matched to a gene.

The chain uses TRBV7-4 and TRBJ2-4, with D maybe TRBD1 (5 bases). This CDR3 is 20 amino acids long. V lost 7 bases and J 5 bases, leaving 33 bases between the germline ends. Germline V gene sequence: CDR1 SGHVT, CDR2 SQSDAQ. CDR3 protein: CASTFTDRPNSSSGENIQYF. CDR3 nucleotides: TGTGCCAGCACCTTCACCGACAGACCTAACTCATCTTCCGGCGAAAACATTCAGTACTTC.